This T cell receptor beta chain originates from a study of T cell responses to AZD1222 COVID-19 vaccine. The CDR3 spans 13 residues. Per the germline V gene, CDR1 is SGHRS and CDR2 is YFSETQ. V dropped 4 bases and J dropped 4 bases, with 12 bases sitting between them. Data came from immunoSEQ multiplex PCR; TCRdb stores just in-frame clones and leaves some out. The sample contains approximately 150,000 clones, around 89% of which appear only once. This chain connects TRBV5-1 to TRBJ2-7; the D gene could be TRBD1 or TRBD2 (5 bases each). The TCR was taken from an adult in good health. The sample here was peripheral blood, taken on day 0 of AZD1222 vaccination. This CDR3 reads CASSPPRGYEQYF. The CDR3, as DNA: TGCGCCAGCAGCCCACCGAGGGGTTACGAGCAGTACTTC. Variable domain in full (rest from reference TRBV5-1 and TRBJ2-7): KAGVTQTPRYLIKTRGQQVTLSCSPISGHRSVSWYQQTPGQGLQFLFEYFSETQRNKGNFPGRFSGRQFSNSRSEMNVSTLELGDSALYLCASSPPRGYEQYFGPGTRLTVT.